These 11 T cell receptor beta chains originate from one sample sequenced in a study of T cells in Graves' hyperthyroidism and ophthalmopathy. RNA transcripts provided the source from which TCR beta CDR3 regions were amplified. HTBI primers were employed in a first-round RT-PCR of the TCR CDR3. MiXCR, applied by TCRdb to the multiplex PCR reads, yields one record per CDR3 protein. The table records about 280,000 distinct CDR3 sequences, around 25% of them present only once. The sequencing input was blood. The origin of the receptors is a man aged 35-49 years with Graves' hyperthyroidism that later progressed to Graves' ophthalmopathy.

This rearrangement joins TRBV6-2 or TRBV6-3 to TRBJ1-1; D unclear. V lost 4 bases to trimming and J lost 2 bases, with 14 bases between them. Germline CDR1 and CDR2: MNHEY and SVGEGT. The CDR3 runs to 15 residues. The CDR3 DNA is TGTGCCAGCAGTTCCAGTCCAGGATCAAACACTGAAGCTTTCTTT. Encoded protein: CASSSSPGSNTEAFF.

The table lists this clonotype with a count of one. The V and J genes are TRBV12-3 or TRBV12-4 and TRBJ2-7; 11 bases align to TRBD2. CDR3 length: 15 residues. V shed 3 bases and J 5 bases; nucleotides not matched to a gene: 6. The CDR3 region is CASSFVGLAGHEQYF. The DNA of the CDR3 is TGTGCCAGCAGTTTCGTCGGACTAGCGGGTCACGAGCAGTACTTC.

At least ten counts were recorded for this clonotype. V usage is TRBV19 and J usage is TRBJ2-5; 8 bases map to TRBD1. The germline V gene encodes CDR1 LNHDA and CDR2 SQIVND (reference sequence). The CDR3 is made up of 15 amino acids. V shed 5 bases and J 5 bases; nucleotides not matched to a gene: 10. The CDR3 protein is CASSLGQVYRETQYF. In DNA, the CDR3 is TGTGCCAGTAGTCTGGGACAGGTCTATAGGGAGACCCAGTACTTC.

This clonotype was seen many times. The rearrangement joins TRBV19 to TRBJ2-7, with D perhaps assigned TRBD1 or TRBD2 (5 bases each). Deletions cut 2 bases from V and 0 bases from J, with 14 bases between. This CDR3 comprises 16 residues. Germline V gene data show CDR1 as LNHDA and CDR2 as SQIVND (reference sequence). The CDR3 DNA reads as TGTGCCAGTAGTATAACTCCGGGGCTGAGCTCCTACGAGCAGTACTTC. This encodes CASSITPGLSSYEQYF.

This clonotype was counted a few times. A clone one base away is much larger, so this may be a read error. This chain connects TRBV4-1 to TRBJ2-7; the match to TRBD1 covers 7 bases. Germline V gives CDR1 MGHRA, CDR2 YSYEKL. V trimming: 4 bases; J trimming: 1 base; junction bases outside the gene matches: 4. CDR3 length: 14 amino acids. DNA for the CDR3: TGCGCCAGCAGCCGCCCGGGACAGTCCTACGAGCAGTACTTC. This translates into CASSRPGQSYEQYF.

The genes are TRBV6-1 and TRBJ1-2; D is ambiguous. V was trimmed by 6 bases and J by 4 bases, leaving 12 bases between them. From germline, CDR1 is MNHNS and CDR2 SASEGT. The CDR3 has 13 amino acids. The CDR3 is CASSLREGYGYTF. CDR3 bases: TGTGCCAGCAGCCTCCGGGAGGGCTATGGCTACACCTTC.

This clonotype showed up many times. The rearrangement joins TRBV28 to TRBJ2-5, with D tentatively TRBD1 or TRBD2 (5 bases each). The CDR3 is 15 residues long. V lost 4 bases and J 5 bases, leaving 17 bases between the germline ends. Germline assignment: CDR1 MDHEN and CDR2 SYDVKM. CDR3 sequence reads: CASSSPQRGMETQYF. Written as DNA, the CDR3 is TGTGCCAGCAGTTCACCCCAGAGGGGTATGGAGACCCAGTACTTC.

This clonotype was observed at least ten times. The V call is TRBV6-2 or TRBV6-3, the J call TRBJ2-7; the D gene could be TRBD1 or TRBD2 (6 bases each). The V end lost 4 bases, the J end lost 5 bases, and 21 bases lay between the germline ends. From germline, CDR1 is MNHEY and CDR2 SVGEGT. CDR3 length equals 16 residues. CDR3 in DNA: TGTGCCAGCAGTTTGCTGGGAACAGGGAGGCAAAACGAGCAGTACTTC. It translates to CASSLLGTGRQNEQYF.

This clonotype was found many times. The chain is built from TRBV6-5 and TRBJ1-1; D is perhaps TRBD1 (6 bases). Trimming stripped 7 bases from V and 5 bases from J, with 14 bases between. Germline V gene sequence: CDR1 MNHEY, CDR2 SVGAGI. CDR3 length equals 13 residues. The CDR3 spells CASTRGGGTEAFF. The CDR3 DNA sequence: TGTGCCAGCACTCGAGGGGGGGGGACTGAAGCTTTCTTT.

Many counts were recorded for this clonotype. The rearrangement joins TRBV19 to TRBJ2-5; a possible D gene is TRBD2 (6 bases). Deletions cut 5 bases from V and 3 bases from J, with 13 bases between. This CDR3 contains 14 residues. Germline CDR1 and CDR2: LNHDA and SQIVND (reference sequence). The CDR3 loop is CASSVIPGEETQYF. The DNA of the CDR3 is TGTGCCAGTAGTGTGATCCCGGGGGAAGAGACCCAGTACTTC.

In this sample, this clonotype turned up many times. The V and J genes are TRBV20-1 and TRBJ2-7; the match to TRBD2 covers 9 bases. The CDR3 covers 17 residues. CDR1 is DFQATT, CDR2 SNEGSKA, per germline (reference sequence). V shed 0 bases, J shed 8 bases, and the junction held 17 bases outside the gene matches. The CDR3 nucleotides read TGCAGTGCTAGAGATCCGAGCGGGAGGTTCTCGGACTCCCAGCAGTACTTC. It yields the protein CSARDPSGRFSDSQQYF.